This T cell receptor beta chain was sequenced in a study of Ad26.COV2.S vaccination and SARS-CoV-2 variants. General study points: Breadth and depth estimates from TCRs may understate total T cell responses.

Documented treatment: around 19 received Ad26.COV2.S at low or high dose, single or two shots; about 5 received placebo; per-sample allocation not given. All samples were drawn on day 63, counting from the first vaccine or placebo injection. The CDR3 extends over 14 amino acids. The germline gives CDR1 SQVTM, CDR2 ANQGSEA. Trimming removed 5 bases from V and 1 base from J; junction bases left unmatched: 3. The method was immunoSEQ multiplex PCR; TCRdb's version includes in-frame clones alone and lacks a portion of them. The data show about 430,000 clones, about nine tenths seen once. About this clone: Its antigen remains unidentified.

The receptor's source is a person aged 18 to 65 who received the Ad26.COV2.S COVID-19 vaccine or a placebo. The chain joins TRBV29-1 to TRBJ2-5; 11 nucleotides match TRBD2. The sequencing here drew on peripheral blood, taken in a trial of Ad26.COV2.S vaccine versus placebo. The CDR3 reads CSVTSGSVQETQYF. The CDR3 bases are TGCAGCGTTACTAGCGGGAGCGTCCAAGAGACCCAGTACTTC.